These 26 T cell receptor beta chains were sequenced from one sample in a study of tumor-infiltrating lymphocytes in primary liver carcinoma. In addition to blood RNA drawn from unsorted whole blood, germline DNA was extracted. Production of TCR beta cDNA used around 0.45 ug total RNA together with a constant-region primer. Slightly modified ARM-PCR, run as three nested multiplex PCR rounds, produced the TCR beta libraries. The first two PCR rounds used TRBV1-TRBV30 primers with a Cbeta primer, approximately 10 cycles each. Via MiXCR, TCRdb re-called the multiplex PCR reads, giving one row per CDR3 protein. The sample consists of a few hundred thousand distinct CDR3 sequences, around 50% of them appearing once. Sequenced material: peripheral blood. The receptors were gathered from a woman between 25 and 40 years old with primary liver carcinoma and hepatitis B virus infection.

This clonotype was observed a few times. J is TRBJ2-2 and V is TRBV5-4, with 8 bases matching TRBD2. The ends lost 3 bases at V and 11 bases at J; junction bases unmatched: 9. The CDR3 spans 14 residues. Germline V gives CDR1 SGHNT, CDR2 YYREEE (reference sequence). The CDR3 region has the DNA TGTGCCAGCAGCTCACTTACTGCGGGAGGAGAGCTGTTTTTT. Its protein product is CASSSLTAGGELFF.

This chain links TRBV25-1 with TRBJ2-2; possibly TRBD2 for D (6 bases). V was shortened by 4 bases and J by 4 bases, with 19 bases between the two germline ends. The CDR3 is made up of 17 amino acids. Germline assignment: CDR1 MGHDK and CDR2 SYGVNS. The CDR3 DNA is TGTGCCAGCAGTGCGTTTGGCGGGGAAACGACCACCGGGGAGCTGTTTTTT. Protein sequence: CASSAFGGETTTGELFF.

The rearrangement joins TRBV7-9 to TRBJ2-7, with a weak D call TRBD1 (6 bases). With 4 bases removed from V and 0 bases from J, the gap between germline ends came to 16 bases. Per germline, CDR1 SEHNR and CDR2 FQNEAQ (reference sequence). CDR3 size: 16 residues. The CDR3 is CASSYLGAPSSYEQYF. The CDR3 DNA sequence: TGTGCCAGCAGCTACTTGGGGGCCCCGAGCTCCTACGAGCAGTACTTC.

Turning to this clonotype: One junction end disagrees with the germline gene, perhaps due to a read error. V is TRBV28 and J is TRBJ2-1; 9 nucleotides line up with TRBD2. The CDR3 runs to 16 residues. Germline CDR1 reads MDHEN; CDR2 reads SYDVKM. The CDR3 coding sequence is TGTGCCTGCAGCATCAACGAGGCGGGAGGGAGGAATGAGCAGTTCTTC. Translating it yields CACSINEAGGRNEQFF.

Ten or more counts support this clonotype. This chain joins TRBV29-1 and TRBJ2-5; possible D gene TRBD1, 6 bases. Germline CDR1 SQVTM, CDR2 ANQGSEA. Trimming left V 4 bases short and J 7 bases short, with 19 bases between. CDR3 length equals 14 residues. The CDR3 nucleotides are TGCAGCGTTGTTGCAGGGGTCAACGTGGGGACCCAGTACTTC. Amino acid sequence: CSVVAGVNVGTQYF.

CDR3 residues: CASSLLAGAGELFF. In nucleotides, the CDR3 is TGTGCCAGCAGTTTACTAGCGGGAGCCGGGGAGCTGTTTTTT. The J gene is TRBJ2-2, the V gene TRBV28; TRBD2 matches 10 bases. This CDR3 is built from 14 residues. Germline V gene lookup returns CDR1 MDHEN and CDR2 SYDVKM. V lost 2 bases and J lost 6; bases outside the gene matches: 0.

Turning to this clonotype: The conserved phenylalanine or tryptophan normally closing the CDR3 is absent here, so this likely arose from a read error. CDR3 bases: TGTGCCAGCAGGAGCACAGGTAGTTCAGATTATAGCAATCAGCCCCAGCATCTT. Translating it yields CASRSTGSSDYSNQPQHL. This chain links TRBV28 with TRBJ1-5; possible D gene TRBD1, 5 bases. There are 18 residues in the CDR3. V was trimmed by 6 bases and J by 0 bases, leaving 21 bases between them. The germline gives CDR1 MDHEN, CDR2 SYDVKM.

Details on this clonotype: This may be a read error: a much more frequent sequence differs by one nucleotide. The conserved phenylalanine or tryptophan is not found at the CDR3 terminus, so this likely reflects a read error. The V gene is TRBV6-5, the J gene TRBJ2-7, with TRBD2 matching over 12 bases. CDR3 size: 18 residues. Germline V gene sequence: CDR1 MNHEY, CDR2 SVGAGI. J was trimmed by 4 bases and V by 0 bases; bases with no gene match: 10. The CDR3 nucleotides are TGTGCCAGCAGTTACTCGATAGGGGGGGGGACTAGCGGGTACGAGCAGTACCTC. This translates into CASSYSIGGGTSGYEQYL.

This clonotype was observed at least ten times. V gene TRBV6-5 combines with J gene TRBJ2-3, with D perhaps matching TRBD1 or TRBD2 (5 bases each). V was cut by 6 bases and J by 0 bases, with 10 bases left in between. The CDR3 contains 14 residues. Per the germline V gene, CDR1 is MNHEY and CDR2 is SVGAGI. The CDR3 region has the DNA TGTGCCAGCAGGACGGGACGGAGCACAGATACGCAGTATTTT. Its translation: CASRTGRSTDTQYF.

A word on this clonotype: A much larger clonotype is one base distant, so this may be a read error. The chain combines TRBV4-1 with TRBJ2-5; the D gene is possibly TRBD1 (7 bases). V lost 3 bases and J lost 2, with 16 bases in between. CDR3 length: 16 amino acids. The germline gives CDR1 MGHRA, CDR2 YSYEKL. The CDR3 sequence: CASSHGQAGKQETQYF. In DNA form, the CDR3 reads TGCGCCAGCAGCCACGGACAGGCGGGAAAACAAGAGACCCAGTACTTC.

The chain employs TRBV11-1 and TRBJ2-4, with 9 bases fitting TRBD1. Looked up from germline, CDR1 is SGHAT and CDR2 is FQDESV (reference sequence). Germline trimming cut 7 bases from V and 8 bases from J; bases unmatched to any gene: 9. This CDR3 is 14 amino acids long. The CDR3 DNA reads TGTGCCAGCACCTACAGGGACAGGGAAGACATTCAGTACTTC. Protein sequence: CASTYRDREDIQYF. Filled out from reference TRBV11-1 and TRBJ2-4, the complete variable domain reads EAEVAQSPRYKITEKSQAVAFWCDPISGHATLYWYRQILGQGPELLVQFQDESVVDDSQLPKDRFSAERLKGVDSTLKIQPAELGDSAMYLCASTYRDREDIQYFGAGTRLSVL.

Concerning this clonotype: The missing conserved phenylalanine or tryptophan at the end of this CDR3 makes a read error likely. The V gene is TRBV6-6, the J gene TRBJ1-1, with a weak D call TRBD1 (5 bases). V was clipped by 6 bases and J by 4 bases, with 12 bases between them. Per the germline V gene, CDR1 is MNHNY and CDR2 is SVGAGI (reference sequence). This CDR3 has 13 residues. Here the CDR3 DNA reads TGTGCCAGCAGACGTACCGGGACCACTGAAGCTTTCCTT. Its translation is CASRRTGTTEAFL.

This clonotype was found a few times. The chain combines TRBV6-2 or TRBV6-3 with TRBJ2-3; D possibly corresponds to TRBD2 (5 bases). Germline V lookup: CDR1 MNHEY, CDR2 SVGEGT. The V end was cut by 0 bases, the J end by 6 bases, with 7 bases between. The CDR3 is 13 amino acids. The CDR3 is CASSYSEEDTQYF. DNA of the CDR3: TGTGCCAGCAGTTACTCGGAGGAGGATACGCAGTATTTT.

Comment on this clonotype: No conserved phenylalanine or tryptophan ends this CDR3, so it is likely a read error. V gene TRBV14 combines with J gene TRBJ2-5; D is unclear. The V and J ends lost 0 bases and 4 bases respectively, with 0 bases between them. CDR1 and CDR2 from the germline V gene are SGHDN and FVKESK. The CDR3 has 11 residues. CDR3 residues: CASSQEETQYL. The CDR3 DNA is TGTGCCAGCAGCCAAGAAGAGACCCAGTACTTA.

Comments on this clonotype: Germline is not matched at one junction end, which may reflect a read error. The chain is built from TRBV4-1 and TRBJ1-1; 7 nucleotides align to TRBD1. The CDR3 covers 15 residues. The germline CDR1 and CDR2 sequences are MGHRA and YSYEKL. The CDR3 DNA sequence: TGCGCCAGCAGCCCCAGGGAGGGACAGACCACTGAAGCTTTCTTC. This gives the protein CASSPREGQTTEAFF.

About this clonotype: One end of the junction does not line up with germline, which may come from a read error. CDR3: CSDELLTGGSYEQYF. The CDR3 DNA follows: TGCAGCGATGAATTACTAACGGGAGGATCCTACGAGCAGTACTTC. The J gene is TRBJ2-7, the V gene TRBV29-1, with 7 bases that match TRBD2. CDR3 size: 15 residues. Germline V gene lookup returns CDR1 SQVTM and CDR2 ANQGSEA.

To note about this clonotype: A much larger clonotype is one base distant, so this may be a read error. The chain couples TRBV29-1 to TRBJ2-7; tentatively, D is TRBD2 (6 bases). CDR1 and CDR2 (germline): SQVTM, ANQGSEA. This CDR3 is 12 amino acids long. The V and J ends lost 4 bases and 3 bases respectively, with 10 bases between them. CDR3 coding DNA: TGCAGCGTTGGGGAGGACATCTACGAGCAGTACTTC. Translated, it gives CSVGEDIYEQYF.

The J gene is TRBJ1-2, the V gene TRBV6-1, with D perhaps TRBD1 (6 bases). Germline CDR1 MNHNS, CDR2 SASEGT. V dropped 8 bases and J dropped 8 bases, with 18 bases sitting between them. CDR3 length: 13 amino acids. CDR3 residues: CASAEVRGHGYTF. CDR3 nucleotides: TGTGCCAGCGCTGAAGTCAGGGGCCACGGCTACACCTTC.

This clonotype came up once. The gene calls are TRBV20-1 and TRBJ2-1; TRBD2 aligns across 7 bases. V shed 0 bases, J shed 4 bases, and the junction held 12 bases outside the gene matches. From germline, CDR1 is DFQATT and CDR2 SNEGSKA (reference sequence). This CDR3 comprises 17 residues. DNA of the CDR3: TGCAGTGCTAGAGATTTTTCGACGGGGGGATCATACAATGAGCAGTTCTTC. Protein: CSARDFSTGGSYNEQFF.

The chain links TRBV7-8 to TRBJ1-5; no firm D call. V was trimmed by 0 bases and J by 9 bases, leaving 6 bases between them. CDR1 is SGHVS, CDR2 FQNEAQ, per germline. This CDR3 has 12 residues. CDR3 region: CASSLARSPQHF. CDR3 DNA: TGTGCCAGCAGCTTAGCCCGGTCGCCCCAGCATTTT.

This chain joins TRBV6-5 and TRBJ2-3; 7 bases line up with TRBD2. The CDR3 is 13 amino acids. Germline lookup yields CDR1 MNHEY and CDR2 SVGAGI. The junction had 5 bases not matched to a gene; V was cut back by 6 bases and J by 5 bases. The CDR3 coding sequence is TGTGCCAGCAGGACGGGAGGTAAAGATACGCAGTATTTT. Its translation is CASRTGGKDTQYF.

Concerning this clonotype itself: Relative to the germline gene, one junction end is altered; a read error may explain this. The chain has TRBV4-2 and TRBJ1-1, with a possible D match to TRBD1 (5 bases). The CDR3 contains 13 residues. Germline V gives CDR1 LGHNA, CDR2 YNFKEQ. The CDR3 is CASRQDKWDQAFF. CDR3 bases: TGTGCCAGCAGGCAAGATAAATGGGACCAAGCTTTTTTT.

This clonotype turned up a few times. The rearrangement joins TRBV7-8 to TRBJ2-1, with 8 bases aligning to TRBD2. With V trimmed by 4 bases and J by 7 bases, 9 bases remained unmatched. Germline V gene data show CDR1 as SGHVS and CDR2 as FQNEAQ. The CDR3 is made up of 15 amino acids. Written as DNA, the CDR3 is TGTGCCAGCAGCTGGGTAGCGGGATCGCGTAATGAGCAGTTCTTC. Protein sequence: CASSWVAGSRNEQFF.

J is TRBJ1-6 and V is TRBV7-8; possibly TRBD1 for D (5 bases). The CDR3 spans 14 residues. The germline V gene has CDR1 SGHVS and CDR2 FQNEAQ. The germline V and J ends were trimmed by 1 base and 5 bases, with 6 bases remaining between them. Written as DNA, the CDR3 is TGTGCCAGCAGCTTAGGACAGCATAATTCACCCCTCCACTTT. Protein product: CASSLGQHNSPLHF.

At least ten counts were recorded for this clonotype. This sequence joins TRBV12-3 or TRBV12-4 and TRBJ2-5, with no clear D. Trimming stripped 8 bases from V and 0 bases from J, with 7 bases between. The CDR3 has 12 amino acids. The DNA of the CDR3 is TGTGCCAGCTATGAGCACCAAGAGACCCAGTACTTC. It codes for CASYEHQETQYF.

The CDR3 DNA follows: TGCGCCAGCAGCTACTTCCGGGACTCGACAAAATACAATGAGCAGTTCTTC. It encodes CASSYFRDSTKYNEQFF. The chain combines TRBV5-1 with TRBJ2-1, with D maybe TRBD2 (6 bases). CDR1 and CDR2 from the germline V gene are SGHRS and YFSETQ. V gave up 3 bases and J gave up 4 bases, with 20 bases separating them. The CDR3 covers 17 residues.